The sample holds a few counts of the clone carrying this TCR beta chain. The antigen is unknown. The germline CDR1 and CDR2 sequences are MDHEN and SYDVKM. The CDR3 extends over 16 amino acids. V lost 5 bases to trimming and J lost 1 base, with 16 bases between them. A J-beta primer mix and a sample-barcoded 5' primer were used in a second PCR of roughly 6 to 11 cycles. TCRdb independently ran MiXCR on the 5' RACE reads; one entry per CDR3 protein. The sample shows roughly 1,700,000 distinct CDR3 sequences, over 25% of them seen only once. This entry belongs to a study of blood T cells in healthy people across ages. Study findings and constraints: Researchers deemed the diversity estimates from one million T cells underestimates. The fall in TCR beta diversity per million T cells was roughly linear with age.

The sequence came from a woman in her twenties or thirties in good health. Sequenced input: blood. The chain recombines TRBV28 with TRBJ2-3; no clear D. CDR3 nucleotide sequence: TGTGCCAGCAGTCACCAGACCCTTGCGGGCACAGATACGCAGTATTTT. Translated: CASSHQTLAGTDTQYF.